Listed below are T cell receptor beta chains from one sample, sequenced in a study of CD8+ T cells in alopecia areata. Sequenced by immunoSEQ multiplex PCR; TCRdb stores in-frame clones only, minus some. Altogether about 150,000 clones are present, roughly 50% being singletons, with the ten largest covering about 4.3%. The sample was CD4+ T cells sorted from blood. The receptors stem from a human donor in good health. The conserved cysteine and the conserved F or W are not part of the CDR3 here.

TRBJ2-1 | TRBV6-5 | ASRNYNEQF
TRBJ2-3 | TRBV28 | ATITPGPISTGY
TRBJ2-1 | TRBV7-9 | ASSYGFKVPNEQF
TRBJ2-7 | TRBV6-5 | ASSYSTTYEQY
TRBJ2-1 | TRBV7-2 | ASSFGVGDGEQF
TRBJ2-5 | TRBV29-1 | SVGSRETQY
TRBJ2-1 | TRBV2 | ASSVGQGVYNEQF
TRBJ1-1 | TRBV29-1 | SGKGHLGAEAF
TRBJ2-3 | TRBV9 | ASSVWGFSEDTQY
TRBJ1-4 | TRBV27 | ASGPQGGQKLF
TRBJ2-7 | TRBV5-1 | ASSPSGSNDEQY
TRBJ2-7 | TRBV18 | ASSQGTNYEQY
TRBJ1-1 | TRBV28 | ASRPSGHMNTEAF
TRBJ1-5 | TRBV2 | ASSEARRFNQPQH
TRBJ1-1 | TRBV7-2 | ASSLFLGVSSEAF
TRBJ2-4 | TRBV7-2 | ASSLGTGRGIQY
TRBJ1-1 | TRBV18 | ASSPAGPNTEAF
TRBJ1-1 | TRBV29-1 | SVERGYTEAF
TRBJ2-1 | TRBV11-2 | ASSPAVGSTYNEQF
TRBJ1-2 | TRBV29-1 | SAGDSGYT
TRBJ2-7 | TRBV28 | ASSPSLGTGGSEQY
TRBJ1-2 | TRBV7-3 | ASSIDRGGGYT
TRBJ2-1 | TRBV15 | ATSRDLAGYNEQF
TRBJ2-7 | TRBV4-1 | ASSQDERAGVYEQY
TRBJ1-1 | TRBV11-2 | ASRGTGRWTEAF
TRBJ2-7 | TRBV6-6 | ASKLSYEQY
TRBJ2-3 | TRBV5-1 | ASSLAAGAISKGTDTQY
TRBJ1-5 | TRBV2 | ASSEALLGRGNQPQH
TRBJ2-1 | TRBV14 | ASSQDVWTRTYNEQF
TRBJ2-1 | TRBV29-1 | SVGRSGSSEQF
TRBJ1-1 | TRBV30 | AWSSRVPNTEAF
TRBJ2-1 | TRBV5-1 | ASSFGGSYGYNEQF
TRBJ2-1 | TRBV29-1 | SVVGHNEQF
TRBJ1-5 | TRBV19 | ASSIRGLNQPQH
TRBJ1-1 | TRBV7-9 | ASRKQGATEAF
TRBJ2-5 | TRBV29-1 | SVRGQAGETQY
TRBJ1-1 | TRBV6-6 | ASSYPGQFNTEAF
TRBJ2-7 | TRBV29-1 | SVVVSIYEQY
TRBJ2-1 | TRBV4-1 | ASSQDHGSLDNEQF
TRBJ2-1 | TRBV9 | ASSGSGNPYDEQF
TRBJ1-1 | TRBV30 | AWSVDSPREAF
TRBJ1-1 | TRBV7-9 | ASSLIATEAF
TRBJ2-5 | TRBV6-5 | ASSPQGNQETQY
TRBJ2-3 | TRBV7-6 | ASSLGSGRDTQY
TRBJ1-4 | TRBV29-1 | SARLRGTNEKLF
TRBJ2-3 | TRBV29-1 | SAGGRLTDTQY
TRBJ1-5 | TRBV29-1 | SVVLANNQPQH
TRBJ2-6 | TRBV4-2 | ASSPRTGTSSGANVLT
TRBJ2-3 | TRBV19 | ASSKSYGLAGSTDTQY
TRBJ1-2 | TRBV10-2 | ATRTGNYGYT
TRBJ2-2 | TRBV6-5 | ASSYRSGLNTGELF
TRBJ1-2 | TRBV29-1 | SVEPSYRQFAYT
TRBJ2-7 | TRBV11-2 | ASSLAGQGTYEQY
TRBJ1-4 | TRBV29-1 | SVEDQDRGAQKLF
TRBJ2-1 | TRBV11-1 | ASGQTSGFSYNEQF
TRBJ2-1 | TRBV30 | AWSLDIPKREGI
TRBJ2-7 | TRBV5-1 | ASSLGQGNLYEQY
TRBJ1-1 | TRBV5-1 | ASSRTTVGTEAF
TRBJ1-4 | TRBV18 | ASSPNGGSQIEKLF